These 20 T cell receptor beta chains were all obtained from the same sample, sequenced in a study of shared clonotypes between healthy human individuals. The table came from immunoSEQ multiplex PCR; TCRdb's copy has only in-frame clones and leaves some out. The table has around 1.9 million clones, around 93% seen once. Naive CD8 cells lacked CD45RO, underwent positive selection for CCR7 and left out terminally differentiated effector memory CD45RA+ cells. The sample consisted of naive CD8+ T cells from PBMCs. These receptors originate from a young man in good health. Some clones in this sample may be carry-over from other donors' samples.

The chain has TRBV27 and TRBJ2-5; a possible D gene is TRBD2 (6 bases). V was shortened by 8 bases and J by 5 bases, with 18 bases between the two germline ends. Germline loops: CDR1 MNHEY, CDR2 SMNVEV (reference sequence). The CDR3 runs to 14 residues. CDR3 in amino acids: CASRRGRNLETQYF. CDR3 bases: TGTGCCAGCCGTCGGGGGAGGAATTTGGAGACCCAGTACTTC.

DNA of the CDR3: TGTGCCAGCTCACCACAACTGCTACTTAAACTAGAAGATAGCACAGATACGCAGTATTTT. Residues: CASSPQLLLKLEDSTDTQYF. The chain is built from TRBV18 and TRBJ2-3, with D possibly TRBD2 on 5 matching bases. The CDR3 contains 20 residues. Trimming removed 1 base at V and 0 bases at J, with 23 bases between. Germline lookup yields CDR1 KGHSH and CDR2 LQKENI.

A remark on this clone: An end of the junction does not agree with germline; a read error may underlie this. J is TRBJ1-1 and V is TRBV11-2, with D possibly TRBD1 on 5 matching bases. From germline, CDR1 is SGHAT and CDR2 FQNNGV. The CDR3 totals 16 residues. CDR3: CASSESLQALNSEAFF. The CDR3 DNA reads as TGTGCCAGCAGCGAGTCTTTACAGGCTTTGAACTCTGAAGCTTTCTTT.

This clone was seen a single time. This chain joins TRBV11-2 and TRBJ2-7, with D maybe TRBD2 (6 bases). The CDR3 runs to 15 residues. The V and J ends lost 5 bases and 3 bases respectively, with 17 bases between them. In germline, CDR1 is SGHAT, CDR2 FQNNGV. The CDR3 DNA reads TGTGCCAGCAGCGCCGGAGATAGCGGACACTACGAGCAGTACTTC. Encoded protein: CASSAGDSGHYEQYF.

V and J are TRBV7-9 and TRBJ2-1; possibly TRBD1 for D (6 bases). This CDR3 spans 15 amino acids. Germline loops: CDR1 SEHNR, CDR2 FQNEAQ (reference sequence). Between the trimmed V and J ends, which lost 5 bases and 3 bases, there was a span of 14 bases. CDR3 loop: CASSLKVGGYNEQFF. The DNA of the CDR3 is TGTGCCAGCAGCCTAAAAGTAGGGGGCTACAATGAGCAGTTCTTC.

As for this clone: Within the sample, other DNA sequences also encode this same CDR3. The chain couples TRBV7-9 to TRBJ2-1; D not certain. Germline V lookup: CDR1 SEHNR, CDR2 FQNEAQ (reference sequence). The CDR3 contains 16 residues. Trimming cost V 4 bases and J 0 bases, with 13 bases left between them. CDR3 residues: CASSSTGSSSYNEQFF. The CDR3 DNA reads TGTGCCAGCAGCTCAACTGGGTCGAGCTCCTACAATGAGCAGTTCTTC.

DNA of the CDR3: TGTGCCAGCAGCTTTAACAGGGTCTACGAGCAGTACTTC. Protein sequence: CASSFNRVYEQYF. This rearrangement joins TRBV27 to TRBJ2-7, with a weak D call TRBD1 (6 bases). Germline loops: CDR1 MNHEY, CDR2 SMNVEV (reference sequence). This CDR3 contains 13 residues. The ends were cut back, 6 bases at V and 3 bases at J, with 12 bases in the middle.

The gene calls are TRBV5-1 and TRBJ2-1; 8 positions agree with TRBD2. Per germline, CDR1 SGHRS and CDR2 YFSETQ. Trimming took 5 bases from V and 0 from J; bases not matched to a gene: 4. This CDR3 is built from 15 residues. CDR3 loop: CASRGSGNSYNEQFF. The CDR3 bases are TGCGCCAGCAGGGGTAGCGGGAACTCCTACAATGAGCAGTTCTTC.

This chain joins TRBV19 and TRBJ2-7; D may be TRBD1 (5 bases). Trimming removed 5 bases at V and 0 bases at J, with 11 bases between. The CDR3 has 14 residues. The V gene's germline CDR1 is LNHDA and CDR2 SQIVND (reference sequence). Here the CDR3 reads CASSLGLSSYEQYF. As DNA, the CDR3 is TGTGCCAGTAGTCTGGGGCTAAGCTCCTACGAGCAGTACTTC.

The V and J genes are TRBV7-8 and TRBJ1-2; D remains ambiguous. The V gene lost 1 base and the J gene lost 4 bases, with 19 bases spanning the gap. Per germline, CDR1 SGHVS and CDR2 FQNEAQ. The CDR3 is 17 residues long. CDR3 protein: CASSLVVRAEWAYGYTF. The CDR3 DNA reads as TGTGCCAGCAGCTTAGTGGTTCGGGCAGAGTGGGCCTATGGCTACACCTTC.

The gene calls are TRBV19 and TRBJ1-2, with D maybe TRBD1 (6 bases). The germline V and J ends were trimmed by 7 bases and 8 bases, with 17 bases remaining between them. CDR3 size: 13 residues. Germline V CDR1 and CDR2: LNHDA, SQIVND (reference sequence). CDR3 protein: CASTANRVEGYTF. In nucleotides, the CDR3 is TGTGCCAGTACCGCGAACAGGGTTGAAGGCTACACCTTC.

CDR3 loop: CASTAYPQDHYGYTF. DNA of the CDR3: TGTGCCAGCACCGCTTATCCCCAGGACCACTATGGCTACACCTTC. The chain recombines TRBV13 with TRBJ1-2; D is unclear. In germline, CDR1 is PRHDT, CDR2 FYEKMQ (reference sequence). Trimming took 7 bases from V and 3 from J, leaving 18 bases between them. This CDR3 region has 15 residues.

In this sample, this clone turned up once. The rearrangement uses TRBV5-1 and TRBJ1-2; TRBD1 is a possible D gene (6 bases). The length of the CDR3 is 19 residues. V gave up 3 bases and J gave up 0 bases, with 24 bases separating them. Germline V CDR1 and CDR2: SGHRS, YFSETQ. The CDR3 nucleotides read TGCGCCAGCAGCTATTGGGGGGGGGCCCCAACCTCCTCTAACTATGGCTACACCTTC. It encodes CASSYWGGAPTSSNYGYTF.

This clone was recorded once. This chain connects TRBV7-9 to TRBJ1-2, with D maybe TRBD1 (5 bases). The CDR3 extends over 14 amino acids. Trimming removed 5 bases at V and 8 bases at J, with 18 bases between. CDR1 SEHNR and CDR2 FQNEAQ come from the germline V gene (reference sequence). CDR3 nucleotides: TGTGCCAGCAGCCCTGCTCCGGGGCGATTGGGCTACACCTTC. Its translation is CASSPAPGRLGYTF.

The chain carries TRBV28 and TRBJ2-3, with D possibly called TRBD1 or TRBD2 (5 bases each). V shed 1 base and J shed 3 bases, with 11 bases lying between them. Germline loops: CDR1 MDHEN, CDR2 SYDVKM. The CDR3 loop spans 15 amino acids. The CDR3 DNA reads TGTGCCAGCAGTTTATCCAGTTGGGGGACAGATACGCAGTATTTT. Translated: CASSLSSWGTDTQYF.

V usage is TRBV10-3 and J usage is TRBJ2-1, with TRBD2 identical over 10 bases. Looked up from germline, CDR1 is ENHRY and CDR2 is SYGVKD. J gave up 2 bases and V 7 bases, and 8 bases lay outside the gene matches. CDR3 size: 16 residues. The CDR3 bases are TGTGCCATCACTCCCTCCGGGACTAGCGCCTACAATGAGCAGTTCTTC. Protein: CAITPSGTSAYNEQFF.

The CDR3 region is CASSWPRTGGTEAFF. CDR3 nucleotide sequence: TGTGCCAGCAGCTGGCCCCGGACAGGCGGGACTGAAGCTTTCTTT. This chain joins TRBV11-2 and TRBJ1-1, with TRBD1 matching over 7 bases. Germline lookup yields CDR1 SGHAT and CDR2 FQNNGV. The CDR3 sequence is 15 residues long. With 4 bases clipped from V and 5 bases from J, the junction kept 10 bases outside the gene matches.

The chain recombines TRBV7-9 with TRBJ2-3; D unclear. The V and J ends lost 1 base and 2 bases respectively, with 7 bases between them. Germline CDR1 reads SEHNR; CDR2 reads FQNEAQ (reference sequence). The CDR3 is 14 amino acids. The CDR3: CASSLDRNTDTQYF. Written as DNA, the CDR3 is TGTGCCAGCAGCTTAGATAGAAACACAGATACGCAGTATTTT.

The J gene is TRBJ1-2, the V gene TRBV5-4; tentatively, D is TRBD1 (5 bases). The CDR3 has 16 residues. With 0 bases removed from V and 3 bases from J, the gap between germline ends came to 15 bases. CDR1 and CDR2 from the germline V gene are SGHNT and YYREEE (reference sequence). CDR3 sequence (DNA): TGTGCCAGCAGCTTGGGGCCTGGAACAGGTTACTATGGCTACACCTTC. Translated: CASSLGPGTGYYGYTF.

This clone was recorded only once. The chain recombines TRBV5-4 with TRBJ2-1; D is unclear. Trimming pared 4 bases from V and 0 bases from J, leaving 11 bases between. This CDR3 region has 15 residues. Germline CDR1 reads SGHNT; CDR2 reads YYREEE (reference sequence). This chain's CDR3 is CASSVVGPSYNEQFF. CDR3 in DNA: TGTGCCAGCAGCGTCGTCGGGCCCTCCTACAATGAGCAGTTCTTC.